This is a list of T cell receptor beta chains from one sample in a study of blood T cell repertoires in COVID-19. TCRdb's copy holds only in-frame clones and misses some; the assay was immunoSEQ multiplex PCR. The profile shows roughly 410,000 clones, 70% to 90% of them singletons. The sequenced sample consisted of peripheral blood. The receptor set was obtained from a woman aged 40 to 50 with COVID-19, enrolled during active disease. CDR3s include the opening cysteine and the closing phenylalanine or tryptophan. The D gene is left open where the match is weak. For some rows the clone size is stated as once, few or many, or as a class when expanded; others skip it.

J gene,clone size,V gene,D gene,CDR3 protein,CDR3 DNA
TRBJ1-2,.,TRBV27,.,CASSVPGEGYTF,TGTGCCAGCAGCGTTCCAGGCGAAGGCTACACCTTC
TRBJ2-7,.,TRBV14,.,CASSLALTDYEQYF,TGTGCCAGCAGCCTAGCTCTTACGGACTACGAGCAGTACTTC
TRBJ1-1,once,TRBV5-1,.,CASSLEGGVNTEAFF,TGCGCCAGCAGCTTGGAAGGAGGGGTGAACACTGAAGCTTTCTTT
TRBJ2-7,.,TRBV24-1,TRBD1,CATSDTGQGRNEQYF,TGTGCCACCAGTGATACGGGACAGGGGCGGAACGAGCAGTACTTC
TRBJ2-1,.,TRBV28,.,CASSSSSGEQFF,TGTGCCAGCAGTTCCTCGAGCGGGGAGCAGTTCTTC
TRBJ2-2,.,TRBV7-9,.,CASSLRGGGGTGELFF,TGTGCCAGCAGCCTACGGGGAGGAGGAGGTACCGGGGAGCTGTTTTTT
TRBJ1-5,.,TRBV30,TRBD1,CAWSERGTVRNQPQHF,TGTGCCTGGAGCGAGAGAGGGACAGTACGGAATCAGCCCCAGCATTTT
TRBJ1-5,.,TRBV6-5,.,CASSMGSSNQPQHF,TGTGCCAGCAGTATGGGGAGTAGCAATCAGCCCCAGCATTTT
TRBJ1-1,.,TRBV9,.,CASSVGRTILYTEAFF,TGTGCCAGCAGCGTAGGACGGACTATTCTTTACACTGAAGCTTTCTTT
TRBJ2-7,.,TRBV20-1,TRBD2,CSASSLAGGYEQYF,TGCAGTGCTAGTAGCCTAGCGGGAGGCTACGAGCAGTACTTC
TRBJ2-1,once,TRBV6-5,TRBD1,CASSFDRVVNEQFF,TGTGCCAGCAGTTTCGACAGGGTAGTGAATGAGCAGTTCTTC
TRBJ2-2,.,TRBV3-1/TRBV3-2,.,CASSQGGSNTGELFF,TGTGCCAGCAGCCAAGGCGGGTCGAACACCGGGGAGCTGTTTTTT
TRBJ1-4,.,TRBV6-5,TRBD1,CASSFRKGTGFEKLFF,TGTGCCAGCAGTTTCAGAAAAGGGACAGGGTTTGAAAAACTGTTTTTT
TRBJ1-2,.,TRBV5-8,.,CASSLTQGIRTDYGYTF,TGTGCCAGCAGCTTGACCCAGGGTATCCGAACAGACTATGGCTACACCTTC
TRBJ1-2,.,TRBV6-5,TRBD1,CASTPPGQDPYRYTF,TGTGCCAGCACCCCGCCCGGACAGGACCCCTACCGCTACACCTTC
TRBJ2-3,.,TRBV5-1,.,CASSLEATTDTQYF,TGCGCCAGCAGCTTGGAAGCTACCACAGATACGCAGTATTTT
TRBJ2-1,.,TRBV6-2/TRBV6-3,TRBD1,CASSYGGQGNNEQFF,TGTGCCAGCAGTTACGGGGGACAGGGGAACAATGAGCAGTTCTTC
TRBJ2-7,.,TRBV7-9,.,CASSLPGEQYF,TGTGCCAGCAGCTTACCAGGCGAGCAGTACTTC
TRBJ1-1,.,TRBV27,.,CASSLRGTDAMNTEAFF,TGTGCCAGCAGTTTACGGGGGACCGATGCCATGAACACTGAAGCTTTCTTT
TRBJ2-1,.,TRBV19,TRBD2,CASIGVGGLDNEQFF,TGTGCCAGTATCGGTGTGGGAGGGCTCGACAATGAGCAGTTCTTC